This TCR beta chain was identified during a study of T cell responses to AZD1222 COVID-19 vaccine. Broader study findings: Nearly half of spike-specific TCRs reportedly go after variant regions that carry no mutations.

A remark on this clone: The antigen is unknown.

The table came from immunoSEQ multiplex PCR; TCRdb's copy has only in-frame clones and leaves some out. The sample has 90,000 to 100,000 clones, about 89% seen once. Per germline, CDR1 MNHEY and CDR2 SVGEGT. Trimming left V 2 bases short and J 2 bases short, with 9 bases between. The CDR3 length is 14 residues. This clonotype was obtained from an adult in good health. Specimen: peripheral blood, collected on day 0 of AZD1222 vaccination. This rearrangement joins TRBV6-2 or TRBV6-3 to TRBJ1-1; D is undetermined. CDR3 region: CASSYMGINTEAFF. CDR3 in DNA: TGTGCCAGCAGTTACATGGGAATAAACACTGAAGCTTTCTTT.